This T cell receptor beta chain was sequenced during a study of blood T cell repertoires in COVID-19. The wider study: PBMCs, B-cell-depleted T cells, or T cells provided the cDNA or gDNA that made up the material.

One Seattle source followed patients from active infection through their disease course. The data were produced by immunoSEQ multiplex PCR, yet TCRdb's version contains in-frame clones alone and is incomplete. The sample yields some 210,000 clones, about 90% seen once. This CDR3 is built from 12 residues. Deletions cut 3 bases from V and 10 bases from J, with 12 bases between. CDR1 SGHAT and CDR2 FQNNGV come from the germline V gene. The chain has TRBV11-2 and TRBJ1-1; a weak D match, TRBD1 (6 bases). The sequence was obtained from a man aged 60 to 75 with COVID-19, enrolled during active disease. The sample taken for sequencing was peripheral blood. As DNA, the CDR3 is TGTGCCAGCAGCTTGATGGGGGCGGGAGCTTTCTTT. Encoded protein: CASSLMGAGAFF.